The source of this TCR beta chain is a study of blood T cell repertoires in COVID-19. Across the study: Samples representing acute and convalescent COVID-19 were sourced from the United States, Italy and Spain. PBMCs, B-cell-depleted T cells, or T cells were the source of the cDNA or gDNA that made up the material.

The length of the CDR3 is 14 residues. Looked up from germline, CDR1 is ENHRY and CDR2 is SYGVKD. The V gene end was trimmed by 5 bases and the J gene end by 4 bases; junction bases not matched to a gene: 4. Assay used: immunoSEQ multiplex PCR; TCRdb lists only in-frame clones, some missing. The table lists tens of thousands of clones, around nine tenths of them singletons. The source material was peripheral blood. This chain connects TRBV10-3 to TRBJ1-4, with 7 bases lining up with TRBD1. The origin of this receptor is a man aged 70 or older with acute or convalescent COVID-19. The CDR3 nucleotides are TGTGCCATCAGTTCCGGGACAGATAATGAAAAACTGTTTTTT. This sequence encodes CAISSGTDNEKLFF.